These 24 T cell receptor beta chains were sequenced from one sample in a study of PD-L1 blockade in urothelial cancer. The repertoire was sequenced with immunoSEQ multiplex PCR; TCRdb's copy has only in-frame clones and lacks some. Among 50,000 or so clones, 60% to 80% were seen once, and the ten largest hold more than 3.5%. The sequenced sample was PBMCs, obtained around atezolizumab (anti-PD-L1) treatment. All receptors derive from a man aged 65 to 79 with urothelial cancer.

The gene calls are TRBV7-2 and TRBJ1-1; tentatively, D is TRBD1 (5 bases). Trimming cost V 5 bases and J 1 base, with 8 bases left between them. The CDR3 runs 13 residues. Germline CDR1 reads SGHTA; CDR2 reads FQGNSA. The CDR3 DNA follows: TGTGCCAGCAGCCGACAGCGGAACACTGAAGCTTTCTTT. It encodes CASSRQRNTEAFF.

The rearrangement uses TRBV29-1 and TRBJ1-1, with D possibly being TRBD1 (5 bases). Germline CDR1 SQVTM, CDR2 ANQGSEA. The CDR3 length is 12 residues. V shed 5 bases and J shed 7 bases, with 14 bases lying between them. CDR3 DNA sequence: TGCAGCGTTTCAGGGAGGGATATTGAAGCTTTCTTT. It encodes CSVSGRDIEAFF.

The chain couples TRBV5-6 to TRBJ2-7; 7 positions agree with TRBD1. The CDR3 covers 15 residues. The germline V gene has CDR1 SGHDT and CDR2 YYEEEE. V was clipped by 1 base and J by 1 base; unmatched bases: 5. The CDR3 loop reads CASSLRTGISYEQYF. CDR3 sequence (DNA): TGTGCCAGCAGCTTGAGGACAGGAATTTCCTACGAGCAGTACTTC.

The chain recombines TRBV7-2 with TRBJ1-5; D remains unclear. Germline V lookup: CDR1 SGHTA, CDR2 FQGNSA. The germline V and J ends were trimmed by 4 bases and 9 bases, with 13 bases remaining between them. This CDR3 contains 13 residues. The CDR3 spells CASSSAGRLPQHF. The CDR3 DNA reads TGTGCCAGCAGCTCGGCCGGGAGGCTGCCCCAGCATTTT.

The chain couples TRBV5-6 to TRBJ2-5; the match to TRBD2 covers 8 bases. The CDR3 spans 16 residues. With 5 bases clipped from V and 2 bases from J, the junction kept 11 bases outside the gene matches. The germline CDR1 and CDR2 sequences are SGHDT and YYEEEE. In DNA form, the CDR3 reads TGTGCCAGCAGACAAAGCGGGAGAGGGGGGCAAGAGACCCAGTACTTC. Encoded protein: CASRQSGRGGQETQYF.

This clone showed up many times. In DNA form, the CDR3 reads TGTGCCAGTAGCGGGACAGCGAATCAGCCCCAGCATTTT. The encoded protein is CASSGTANQPQHF. This chain uses TRBV19 with TRBJ1-5; TRBD1 matches 7 bases. The length of the CDR3 is 13 residues. V was pared by 6 bases and J by 4 bases, with 3 bases of the junction left unmatched. Per germline, CDR1 LNHDA and CDR2 SQIVND (reference sequence).

J is TRBJ2-5 and V is TRBV23-1; D might be TRBD1 (6 bases). TRBV23-1 is assigned to the ORF class and has an uncertain function. This CDR3 is built from 15 residues. Trimming removed 0 bases at V and 2 bases at J, with 10 bases between. The DNA for the CDR3 is TGCGCCAGCAGTCAATCCCCAGGGGAGCAAGAGACCCAGTACTTC. It specifies CASSQSPGEQETQYF.

The gene calls are TRBV7-2 and TRBJ2-2; D gene unclear. Looked up from germline, CDR1 is SGHTA and CDR2 is FQGNSA. The CDR3 covers 15 residues. With 3 bases removed from V and 1 base from J, the gap between germline ends came to 9 bases. CDR3 loop: CASSLASRNTGELFF. The CDR3 DNA follows: TGTGCCAGCAGCTTGGCTAGTAGGAACACCGGGGAGCTGTTTTTT.

The rearrangement links TRBV5-6 to TRBJ2-1; perhaps TRBD2 as D (6 bases). CDR1 and CDR2 from the germline V gene are SGHDT and YYEEEE. There are 15 residues in the CDR3. V was shortened by 1 base and J by 1 base, with 9 bases between the two germline ends. The CDR3 loop is CASSLYGGSYNEQFF. Written as DNA, the CDR3 is TGTGCCAGCAGCTTGTACGGGGGTTCCTACAATGAGCAGTTCTTC.

This sequence joins TRBV5-5 and TRBJ2-3; D not resolved. Germline lookup yields CDR1 SGHKS and CDR2 YYEKEE (reference sequence). The CDR3 sequence is 14 residues long. Trimming took 4 bases from V and 6 from J, leaving 15 bases between them. This CDR3 is CASSPEPRRDTQYF. CDR3 in DNA: TGTGCCAGCAGCCCCGAGCCACGGCGGGATACGCAGTATTTT.

The sample holds one count of this clone. The V call is TRBV7-2, the J call TRBJ1-1; 8 bases are shared with TRBD1. The CDR3 contains 15 residues. The V and J ends lost 3 bases and 0 bases, in that order; junction bases with no gene match: 3. Germline values: CDR1 SGHTA, CDR2 FQGNSA. CDR3 DNA sequence: TGTGCCAGCAGCTTCGGGACAGGCTTGAACACTGAAGCTTTCTTT. This encodes CASSFGTGLNTEAFF.

This clone was recorded a few times. V and J are TRBV5-5 and TRBJ2-2; tentative D call: TRBD1 (6 bases). The germline gives CDR1 SGHKS, CDR2 YYEKEE (reference sequence). The V and J ends lost 3 bases and 0 bases respectively, with 12 bases between them. The CDR3 is made up of 16 amino acids. The CDR3 loop is CASSSRTESNTGELFF. The CDR3 DNA is TGTGCCAGCAGCTCAAGGACAGAGTCGAACACCGGGGAGCTGTTTTTT. The full variable domain, with the rest looked up from reference TRBV5-5 and TRBJ2-2, is DAGVTQSPTHLIKTRGQQVTLRCSPISGHKSVSWYQQVLGQGPQFIFQYYEKEERGRGNFPDRFSARQFPNYSSELNVNALLLGDSALYLCASSSRTESNTGELFFGEGSRLTVL.

This clone was detected only once. The chain links TRBV9 to TRBJ2-3; D possibly corresponds to TRBD2 (5 bases). This CDR3 has 14 residues. Trimming took 0 bases from V and 1 from J, leaving 6 bases between them. The germline V gene encodes CDR1 SGDLS and CDR2 YYNGEE. CDR3 loop: CASSVGGRTDTQYF. The CDR3 region has the DNA TGTGCCAGCAGCGTAGGCGGGCGCACAGATACGCAGTATTTT.

The V and J genes are TRBV28 and TRBJ2-5; TRBD1 matches 7 bases. The length of the CDR3 is 14 residues. The J segment lost 9 bases and the V segment lost 3 bases, leaving 10 bases of the junction unmatched. Germline V gene lookup returns CDR1 MDHEN and CDR2 SYDVKM. The CDR3 spells CASSFLTVQGAQYF. CDR3 coding DNA: TGTGCCAGCAGTTTTTTGACAGTTCAGGGGGCCCAGTACTTC.

This clone was seen a handful of times. The chain uses TRBV5-1 and TRBJ1-1; maybe TRBD1 (5 bases). V was cut by 3 bases and J by 11 bases, with 14 bases left in between. This CDR3 has 12 amino acids. Germline assignment: CDR1 SGHRS and CDR2 YFSETQ. The CDR3 loop is CASSWIPGWAFF. The CDR3 DNA is TGCGCCAGCAGCTGGATCCCAGGGTGGGCTTTCTTT.

V gene TRBV5-4 combines with J gene TRBJ2-7; 7 bases line up with TRBD1. Unmatched junction bases numbered 2, after V lost 0 bases and J lost 5 bases. Germline V gene lookup returns CDR1 SGHNT and CDR2 YYREEE (reference sequence). This CDR3 is built from 13 residues. The CDR3 DNA reads TGTGCCAGCAGCTTGGCTGGGACAGACGAGCAGTACTTC. Its translation: CASSLAGTDEQYF.

The chain uses TRBV5-4 and TRBJ2-1; TRBD2 aligns across 14 bases. Unmatched junction bases numbered 6, after V lost 3 bases and J lost 10 bases. The CDR3 contains 15 residues. From germline, CDR1 is SGHNT and CDR2 YYREEE (reference sequence). CDR3 amino acids: CASSYGTSGGREQFF. The CDR3 DNA reads TGTGCCAGCAGCTACGGGACTAGCGGGGGACGGGAGCAGTTCTTC. The variable domain in full, with the rest retrieved from reference TRBV5-4 and TRBJ2-1, is ETGVTQSPTHLIKTRGQQVTLRCSSQSGHNTVSWYQQALGQGPQFIFQYYREEENGRGNFPPRFSGLQFPNYSSELNVNALELDDSALYLCASSYGTSGGREQFFGPGTRLTVL.

This chain links TRBV6-1 with TRBJ1-2; D is unclear. The CDR3 contains 14 residues. CDR1 and CDR2 from the germline V gene are MNHNS and SASEGT. Trimming took off 4 bases at V and 5 bases at J, with 14 bases between the two ends. This CDR3 is CASSVEAGGYGYTF. The CDR3 region has the DNA TGTGCCAGCAGTGTAGAGGCAGGCGGGTATGGCTACACCTTC.

The CDR3: CAWSRRGREETQYF. As DNA, the CDR3 is TGTGCCTGGAGCCGAAGGGGGCGCGAAGAGACCCAGTACTTC. J is TRBJ2-5 and V is TRBV30; TRBD1 matches at 7 bases. CDR3 length equals 14 residues. J was trimmed by 3 bases and V by 3 bases; bases with no gene match: 7. Germline V CDR1 and CDR2: GTSNPN, SVGIG (reference sequence). Together with reference TRBV30 and TRBJ2-5, the CDR3 gives the full variable domain: SQTIHQWPATLVQPVGSPLSLECTVEGTSNPNLYWYRQAAGRGLQLLFYSVGIGQISSEVPQNLSASRPQDRQFILSSKKLLLSDSGFYLCAWSRRGREETQYFGPGTRLLVL.

V usage is TRBV5-3 and J usage is TRBJ2-7, with 9 bases fitting TRBD1. TRBV5-3 is annotated as an ORF whose role is uncertain. The CDR3 contains 16 residues. Unmatched junction bases numbered 8, after V lost 0 bases and J lost 4 bases. In nucleotides, the CDR3 is TGTGCCAGAAGCTTGGTTCGGGACAGGGCCTCTTACGAGCAGTACTTC. Its protein is CARSLVRDRASYEQYF.

The gene calls are TRBV9 and TRBJ1-2; a weak D match, TRBD1 (6 bases). This CDR3 is 15 amino acids long. V lost 0 bases, J lost 7 bases, and 16 bases lay in between. Germline V gene lookup returns CDR1 SGDLS and CDR2 YYNGEE. The chain's CDR3 is CASSVVLGAESGYTF. The CDR3 DNA sequence: TGTGCCAGCAGCGTAGTTCTGGGGGCAGAATCTGGCTACACCTTC.

This clone has just a few counts. The chain recombines TRBV7-2 with TRBJ2-1, with 12 bases fitting TRBD2. The CDR3 has 15 amino acids. In germline, CDR1 is SGHTA, CDR2 FQGNSA. Trimming at V came to 4 bases and at J to 6 bases, leaving 4 bases not matched to a gene. This chain's CDR3 is CASSSPGLAGNEQFF. The CDR3, as DNA: TGTGCCAGCAGCTCCCCGGGACTAGCGGGCAATGAGCAGTTCTTC. Looking up the rest from reference TRBV7-2 and TRBJ2-1 gives the full variable domain: GAGVSQSPSNKVTEKGKDVELRCDPISGHTALYWYRQSLGQGLEFLIYFQGNSAPDKSGLPSDRFSAERTGGSVSTLTIQRTQQEDSAVYLCASSSPGLAGNEQFFGPGTRLTVL.

This clone was seen a handful of times. The rearrangement uses TRBV6-1 and TRBJ1-3; no reliable D call. Germline V gene sequence: CDR1 MNHNS, CDR2 SASEGT. This CDR3 is built from 12 residues. Deletions cut 7 bases from V and 8 bases from J, with 12 bases between. In nucleotides, the CDR3 is TGTGCCAGCACTTCCCCCCCTTACACCATATATTTT. This gives the protein CASTSPPYTIYF.

The chain couples TRBV7-2 to TRBJ2-5; 7 nucleotides line up with TRBD1. Germline V gives CDR1 SGHTA, CDR2 FQGNSA. Losses at the gene ends were 5 bases for V and 5 bases for J; bases not matched to a gene: 8. CDR3 length: 14 residues. CDR3 in DNA: TGTGCCAGCAGCCTATTCGCAGGGGGTGAGACCCAGTACTTC. Residues: CASSLFAGGETQYF.